This T cell receptor beta chain was observed in a study of blood T cell repertoires in COVID-19. Study context: COVID-19 samples collected from the United States, Italy and Spain covered acute and convalescent phases. Sample material is recorded as cDNA or gDNA derived from T cells, B-cell-depleted T cells, or PBMCs.

Patients in Seattle were enrolled during active infection, then followed longitudinally. Per the germline V gene, CDR1 is SGDLS and CDR2 is YYNGEE. Trimming removed 0 bases from V and 5 bases from J; junction bases left unmatched: 1. This CDR3 comprises 13 residues. Only in-frame clones appear in the TCRdb table, and some are missing; sequencing was by immunoSEQ multiplex PCR. Altogether around 300,000 clones are present, roughly 90% being singletons, with the ten largest covering approximately 7.5%. This chain links TRBV9 with TRBJ1-1, with 7 bases fitting TRBD1. The specimen was peripheral blood. This TCR was recovered from a woman in her thirties with COVID-19, enrolled during active disease. The CDR3 protein is CASSVGQGTEAFF. The CDR3 bases are TGTGCCAGCAGCGTAGGACAGGGTACTGAAGCTTTCTTT.